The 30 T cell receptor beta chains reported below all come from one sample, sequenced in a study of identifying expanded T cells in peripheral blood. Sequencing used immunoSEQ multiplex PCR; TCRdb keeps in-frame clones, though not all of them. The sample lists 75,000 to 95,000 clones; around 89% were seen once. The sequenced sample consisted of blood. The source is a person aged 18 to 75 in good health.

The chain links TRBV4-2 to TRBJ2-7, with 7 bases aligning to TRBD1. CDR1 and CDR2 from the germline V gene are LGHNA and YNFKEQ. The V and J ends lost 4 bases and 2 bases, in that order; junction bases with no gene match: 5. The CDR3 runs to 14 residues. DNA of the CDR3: TGTGCCAGCAGCCCAGGGGGTCTCGCCTACGAGCAGTACTTC. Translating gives CASSPGGLAYEQYF.

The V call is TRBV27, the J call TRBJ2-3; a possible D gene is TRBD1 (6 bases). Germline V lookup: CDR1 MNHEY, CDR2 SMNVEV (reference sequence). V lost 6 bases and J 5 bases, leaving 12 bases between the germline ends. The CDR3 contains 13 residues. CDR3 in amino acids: CASRSLGGDTQYF. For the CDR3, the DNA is TGTGCCAGCAGGAGCTTAGGGGGAGATACGCAGTATTTT.

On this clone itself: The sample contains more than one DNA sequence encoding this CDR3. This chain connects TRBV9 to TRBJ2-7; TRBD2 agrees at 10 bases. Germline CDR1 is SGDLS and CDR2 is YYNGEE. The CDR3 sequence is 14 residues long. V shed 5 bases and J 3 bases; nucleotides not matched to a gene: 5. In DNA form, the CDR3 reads TGTGCCAGCAGTCGGACTAGCGGAAACTACGAGCAGTACTTC. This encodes CASSRTSGNYEQYF.

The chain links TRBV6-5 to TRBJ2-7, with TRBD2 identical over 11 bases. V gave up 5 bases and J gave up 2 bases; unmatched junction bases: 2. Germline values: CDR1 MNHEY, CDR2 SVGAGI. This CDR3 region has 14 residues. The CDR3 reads CASSGTSGTYEQYF. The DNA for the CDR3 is TGTGCCAGCAGTGGGACTAGCGGCACCTACGAGCAGTACTTC.

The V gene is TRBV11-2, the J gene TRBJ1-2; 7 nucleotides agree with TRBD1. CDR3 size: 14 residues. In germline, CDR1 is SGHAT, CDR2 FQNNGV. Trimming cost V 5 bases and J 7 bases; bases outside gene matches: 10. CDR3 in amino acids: CASSKVQGRGGYTF. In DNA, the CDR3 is TGTGCCAGCAGCAAAGTACAGGGGCGGGGTGGCTACACCTTC.

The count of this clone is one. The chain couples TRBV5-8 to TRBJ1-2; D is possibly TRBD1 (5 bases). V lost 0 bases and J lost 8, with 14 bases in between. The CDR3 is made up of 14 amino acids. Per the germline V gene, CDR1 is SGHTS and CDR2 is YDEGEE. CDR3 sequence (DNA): TGTGCCAGCAGCTTGGGTGGGGGGTACGACGGCTACACCTTC. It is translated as CASSLGGGYDGYTF.

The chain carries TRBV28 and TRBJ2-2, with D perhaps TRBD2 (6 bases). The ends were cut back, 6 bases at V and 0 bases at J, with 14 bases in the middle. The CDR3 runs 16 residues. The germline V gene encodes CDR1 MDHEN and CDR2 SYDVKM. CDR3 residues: CASRGRRGTNTGELFF. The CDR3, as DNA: TGTGCCAGCAGGGGGAGGCGGGGAACGAACACCGGGGAGCTGTTTTTT.

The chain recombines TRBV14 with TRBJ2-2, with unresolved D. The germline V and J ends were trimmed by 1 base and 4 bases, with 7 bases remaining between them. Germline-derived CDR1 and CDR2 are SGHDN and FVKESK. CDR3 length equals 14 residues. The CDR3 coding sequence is TGTGCCAGCAGCCAAGCGGTTAGCACCGGGGAGCTGTTTTTT. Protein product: CASSQAVSTGELFF.

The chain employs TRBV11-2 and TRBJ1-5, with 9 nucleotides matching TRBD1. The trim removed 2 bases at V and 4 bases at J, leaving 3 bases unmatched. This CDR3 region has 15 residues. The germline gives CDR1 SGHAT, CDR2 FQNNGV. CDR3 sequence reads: CASSLRTGENQPQHF. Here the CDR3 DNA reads TGTGCCAGCAGCTTAAGGACAGGGGAAAATCAGCCCCAGCATTTT.

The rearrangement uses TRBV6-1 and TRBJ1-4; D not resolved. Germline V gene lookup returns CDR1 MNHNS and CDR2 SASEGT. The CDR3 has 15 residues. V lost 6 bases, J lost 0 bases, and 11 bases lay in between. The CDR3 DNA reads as TGTGCCAGCAGCGGGATACCCGCAACTAATGAAAAACTGTTTTTT. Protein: CASSGIPATNEKLFF.

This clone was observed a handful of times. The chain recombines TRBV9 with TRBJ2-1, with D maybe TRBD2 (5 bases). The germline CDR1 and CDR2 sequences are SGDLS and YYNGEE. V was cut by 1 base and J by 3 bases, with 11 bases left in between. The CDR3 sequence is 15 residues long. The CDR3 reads CASSVQDSHYNEQFF. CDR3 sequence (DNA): TGTGCCAGCAGCGTACAGGACTCCCACTACAATGAGCAGTTCTTC.

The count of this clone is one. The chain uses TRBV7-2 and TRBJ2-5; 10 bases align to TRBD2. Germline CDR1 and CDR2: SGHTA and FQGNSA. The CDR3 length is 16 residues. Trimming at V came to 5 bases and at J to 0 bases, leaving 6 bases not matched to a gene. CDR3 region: CASSPRTSGYQETQYF. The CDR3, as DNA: TGTGCCAGCAGCCCCCGGACTAGCGGATACCAAGAGACCCAGTACTTC. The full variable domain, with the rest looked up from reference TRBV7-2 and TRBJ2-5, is GAGVSQSPSNKVTEKGKDVELRCDPISGHTALYWYRQSLGQGLEFLIYFQGNSAPDKSGLPSDRFSAERTGGSVSTLTIQRTQQEDSAVYLCASSPRTSGYQETQYFGPGTRLLVL.

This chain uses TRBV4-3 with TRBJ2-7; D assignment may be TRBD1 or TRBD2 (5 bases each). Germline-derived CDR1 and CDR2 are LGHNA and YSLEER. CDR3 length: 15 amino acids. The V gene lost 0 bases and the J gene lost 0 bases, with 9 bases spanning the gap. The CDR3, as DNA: TGCGCCAGCAGCCAAGAGTACGGGGCCTCCTACGAGCAGTACTTC. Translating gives CASSQEYGASYEQYF.

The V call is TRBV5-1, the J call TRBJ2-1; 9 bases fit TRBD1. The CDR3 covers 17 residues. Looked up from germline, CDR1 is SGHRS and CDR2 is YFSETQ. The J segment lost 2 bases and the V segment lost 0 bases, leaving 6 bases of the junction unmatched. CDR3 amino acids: CASSLASGTGTYNEQFF. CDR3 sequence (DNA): TGCGCCAGCAGCTTGGCATCCGGGACAGGGACCTACAATGAGCAGTTCTTC.

CDR3 DNA: TGTGCCAGCAGTGAAGTCAGGACAGGGGCACTTGAGCAGTTCTTC. Translated, it gives CASSEVRTGALEQFF. The chain has TRBV2 and TRBJ2-1, with TRBD1 matching over 9 bases. This CDR3 region has 15 residues. V was clipped by 1 base and J by 9 bases; unmatched bases: 7. CDR1 and CDR2 (germline): SNHLY, FYNNEI.

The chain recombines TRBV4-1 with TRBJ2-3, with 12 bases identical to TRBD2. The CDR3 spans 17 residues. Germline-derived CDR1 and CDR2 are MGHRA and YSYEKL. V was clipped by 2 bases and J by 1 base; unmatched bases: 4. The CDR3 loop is CASSQRTSGIGTDTQYF. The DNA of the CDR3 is TGCGCCAGCAGCCAACGGACTAGCGGGATCGGCACAGATACGCAGTATTTT.

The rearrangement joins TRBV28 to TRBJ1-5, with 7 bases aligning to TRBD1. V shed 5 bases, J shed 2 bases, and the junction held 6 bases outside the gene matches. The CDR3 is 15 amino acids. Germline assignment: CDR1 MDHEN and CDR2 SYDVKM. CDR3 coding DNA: TGTGCCAGCAGTCAACAGGGGATGGGCAATCAGCCCCAGCATTTT. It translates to CASSQQGMGNQPQHF.

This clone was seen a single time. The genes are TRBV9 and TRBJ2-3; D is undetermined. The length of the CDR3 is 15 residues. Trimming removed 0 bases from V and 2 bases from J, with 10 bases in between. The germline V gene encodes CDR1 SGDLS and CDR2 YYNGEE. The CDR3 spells CASSVEGGYTDTQYF. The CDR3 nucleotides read TGTGCCAGCAGCGTAGAGGGCGGATACACAGATACGCAGTATTTT.

The CDR3 here is CASRLATNYNEQFF. The DNA for the CDR3 is TGTGCCAGCAGACTAGCAACGAACTACAATGAGCAGTTCTTC. The chain uses TRBV28 and TRBJ2-1; tentatively, D is TRBD2 (6 bases). This CDR3 has 14 residues. Germline CDR1 is MDHEN and CDR2 is SYDVKM. V lost 6 bases, J lost 3 bases, and 12 bases lay in between.

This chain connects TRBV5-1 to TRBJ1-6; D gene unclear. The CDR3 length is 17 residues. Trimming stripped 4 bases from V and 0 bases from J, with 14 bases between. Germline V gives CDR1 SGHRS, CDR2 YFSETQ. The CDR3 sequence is CASSVSERPSYNSPLHF. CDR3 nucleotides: TGCGCCAGCAGCGTCTCAGAGAGACCCTCCTATAATTCACCCCTCCACTTT.

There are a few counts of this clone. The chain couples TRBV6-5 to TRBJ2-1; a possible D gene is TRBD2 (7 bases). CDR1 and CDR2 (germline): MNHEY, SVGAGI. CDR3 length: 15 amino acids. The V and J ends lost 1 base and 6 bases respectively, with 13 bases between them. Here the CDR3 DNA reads TGTGCCAGCAGTTACTACGGGGGGCGAGGCAATGAGCAGTTCTTC. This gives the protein CASSYYGGRGNEQFF.

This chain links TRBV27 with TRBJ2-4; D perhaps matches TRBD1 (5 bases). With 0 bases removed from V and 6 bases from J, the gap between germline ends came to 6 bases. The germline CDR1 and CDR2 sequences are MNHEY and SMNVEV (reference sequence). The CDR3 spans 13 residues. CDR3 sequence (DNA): TGTGCCAGCAGTTTATCAACAGGAAACATTCAGTACTTC. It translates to CASSLSTGNIQYF.

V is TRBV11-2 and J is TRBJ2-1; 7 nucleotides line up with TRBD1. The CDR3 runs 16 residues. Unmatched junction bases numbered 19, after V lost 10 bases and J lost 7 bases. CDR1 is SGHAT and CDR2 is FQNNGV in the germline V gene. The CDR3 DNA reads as TGTGCCACCCATAGATTTGGGGACAGACCTTTTAATGAGCAGTTCTTC. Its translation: CATHRFGDRPFNEQFF.

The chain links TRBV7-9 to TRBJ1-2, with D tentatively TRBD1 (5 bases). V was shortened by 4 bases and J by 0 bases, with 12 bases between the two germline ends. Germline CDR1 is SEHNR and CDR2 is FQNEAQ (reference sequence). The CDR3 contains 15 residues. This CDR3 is CASSYDGTANYGYTF. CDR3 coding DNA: TGTGCCAGCAGCTACGACGGGACGGCTAACTATGGCTACACCTTC.

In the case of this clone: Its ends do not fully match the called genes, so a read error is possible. The CDR3 loop reads CASSPIAGGIPNTGELFF. CDR3 nucleotides: TGTGCTAGCAGCCCCATAGCGGGGGGCATTCCGAACACCGGGGAGCTGTTTTTT. The chain combines TRBV7-7 with TRBJ2-2, with 10 bases matching TRBD2. This CDR3 comprises 18 residues. Germline V gene lookup returns CDR1 SSHAT and CDR2 FNYEAQ (reference sequence).

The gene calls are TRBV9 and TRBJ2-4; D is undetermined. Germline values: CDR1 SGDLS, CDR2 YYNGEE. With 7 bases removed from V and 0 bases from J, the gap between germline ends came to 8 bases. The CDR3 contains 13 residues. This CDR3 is CASGTGAKNIQYF. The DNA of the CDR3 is TGTGCCAGCGGCACCGGAGCCAAAAACATTCAGTACTTC.

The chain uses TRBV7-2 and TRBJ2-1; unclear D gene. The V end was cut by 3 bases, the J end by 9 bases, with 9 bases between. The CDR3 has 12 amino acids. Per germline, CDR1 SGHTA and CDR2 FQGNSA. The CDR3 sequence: CASSFITGEQFF. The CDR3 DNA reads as TGTGCCAGCAGCTTCATAACGGGTGAGCAGTTCTTC. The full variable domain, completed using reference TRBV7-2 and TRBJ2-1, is GAGVSQSPSNKVTEKGKDVELRCDPISGHTALYWYRQSLGQGLEFLIYFQGNSAPDKSGLPSDRFSAERTGGSVSTLTIQRTQQEDSAVYLCASSFITGEQFFGPGTRLTVL.

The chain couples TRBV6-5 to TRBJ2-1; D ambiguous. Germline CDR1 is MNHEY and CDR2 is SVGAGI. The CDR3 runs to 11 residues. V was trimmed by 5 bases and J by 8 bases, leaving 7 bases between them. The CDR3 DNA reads TGTGCCAGCAGTCGGAGCGATGAGCAGTTCTTC. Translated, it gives CASSRSDEQFF.

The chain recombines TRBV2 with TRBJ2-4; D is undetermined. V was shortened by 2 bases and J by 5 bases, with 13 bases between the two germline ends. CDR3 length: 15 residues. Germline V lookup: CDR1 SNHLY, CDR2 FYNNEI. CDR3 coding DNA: TGTGCCAGCAGTGAACGGAGAGGAAGCGAAAACATTCAGTACTTC. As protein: CASSERRGSENIQYF. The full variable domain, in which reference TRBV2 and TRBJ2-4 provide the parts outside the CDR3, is EPEVTQTPSHQVTQMGQEVILRCVPISNHLYFYWYRQILGQKVEFLVSFYNNEISEKSEIFDDQFSVERPDGSNFTLKIRSTKLEDSAMYFCASSERRGSENIQYFGAGTRLSVL.

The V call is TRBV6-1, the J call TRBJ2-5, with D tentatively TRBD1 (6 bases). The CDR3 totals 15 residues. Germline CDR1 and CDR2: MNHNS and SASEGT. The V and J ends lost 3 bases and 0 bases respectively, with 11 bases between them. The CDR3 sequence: CASSDYRVYQETQYF. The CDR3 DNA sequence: TGTGCCAGCAGTGACTACAGGGTCTACCAAGAGACCCAGTACTTC.